This entry concerns a single T cell receptor beta chain. This record comes from a study of blood T cell repertoires in COVID-19. Data came from immunoSEQ multiplex PCR; TCRdb stores just in-frame clones and leaves some out. The sample shows a few hundred thousand clones, around 82% of them seen only once. Sequences were obtained from peripheral blood. This clonotype was obtained from a woman aged 45-60 years with acute or convalescent COVID-19.

The CDR3 protein is CASTKLRGPLYGYTF. The DNA for the CDR3 is TGTGCCAGCACCAAACTCAGGGGCCCTTTATATGGCTACACCTTC. This chain connects TRBV7-6 to TRBJ1-2; D might be TRBD1 (6 bases). V lost 7 bases and J lost 5, with 20 bases in between. Germline CDR1 reads SGHVS; CDR2 reads FNYEAQ. The CDR3 covers 15 residues. The whole variable domain, filled in from reference TRBV7-6 and TRBJ1-2, reads GAGVSQSPRYKVTKRGQDVALRCDPISGHVSLYWYRQALGQGPEFLTYFNYEAQQDKSGLPNDRFSAERPEGSISTLTIQRTEQRDSAMYRCASTKLRGPLYGYTFGSGTRLTVV.